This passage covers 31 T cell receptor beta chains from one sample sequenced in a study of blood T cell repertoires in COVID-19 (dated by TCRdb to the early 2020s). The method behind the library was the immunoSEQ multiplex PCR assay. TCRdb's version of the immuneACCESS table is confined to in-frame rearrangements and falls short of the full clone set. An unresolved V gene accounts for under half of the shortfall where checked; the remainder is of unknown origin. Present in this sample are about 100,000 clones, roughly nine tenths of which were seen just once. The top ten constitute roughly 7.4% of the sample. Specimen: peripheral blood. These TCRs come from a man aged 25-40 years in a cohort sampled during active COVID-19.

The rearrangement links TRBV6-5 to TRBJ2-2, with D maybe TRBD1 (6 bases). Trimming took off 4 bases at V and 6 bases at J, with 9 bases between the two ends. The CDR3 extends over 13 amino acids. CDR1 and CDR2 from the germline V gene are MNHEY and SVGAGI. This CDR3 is CASSFGGPGELFF. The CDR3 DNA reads TGTGCCAGCAGTTTTGGGGGCCCCGGGGAGCTGTTTTTT.

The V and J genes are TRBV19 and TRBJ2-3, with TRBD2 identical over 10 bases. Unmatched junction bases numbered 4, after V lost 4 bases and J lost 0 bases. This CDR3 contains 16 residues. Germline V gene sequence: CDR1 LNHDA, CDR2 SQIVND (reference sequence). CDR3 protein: CASSRLAGASTDTQYF. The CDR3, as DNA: TGTGCCAGTAGTAGGCTAGCGGGGGCTAGCACAGATACGCAGTATTTT. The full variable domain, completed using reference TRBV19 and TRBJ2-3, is DGGITQSPKYLFRKEGQNVTLSCEQNLNHDAMYWYRQDPGQGLRLIYYSQIVNDFQKGDIAEGYSVSREKKESFPLTVTSAQKNPTAFYLCASSRLAGASTDTQYFGPGTRLTVL.

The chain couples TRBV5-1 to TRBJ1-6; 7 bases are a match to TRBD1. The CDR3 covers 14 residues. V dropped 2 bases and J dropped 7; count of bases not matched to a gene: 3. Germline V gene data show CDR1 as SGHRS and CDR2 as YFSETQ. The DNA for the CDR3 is TGCGCCAGCAGCTTCCCGGGACAGAATTCACCCCTCCACTTT. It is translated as CASSFPGQNSPLHF.

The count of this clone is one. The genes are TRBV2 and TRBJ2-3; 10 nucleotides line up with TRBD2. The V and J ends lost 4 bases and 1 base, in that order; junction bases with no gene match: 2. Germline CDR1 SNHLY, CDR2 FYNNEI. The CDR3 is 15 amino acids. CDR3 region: CASSAGLAGTDTQYF. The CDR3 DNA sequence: TGTGCCAGCAGTGCCGGACTAGCGGGCACAGATACGCAGTATTTT.

CDR3 region: CSVGTGGSYNEQFF. CDR3 bases: TGCAGCGTTGGGACAGGGGGCTCCTACAATGAGCAGTTCTTC. The chain combines TRBV29-1 with TRBJ2-1, with TRBD1 identical over 10 bases. The CDR3 totals 14 residues. The J segment lost 0 bases and the V segment lost 4 bases, leaving 0 bases of the junction unmatched. Per germline, CDR1 SQVTM and CDR2 ANQGSEA.

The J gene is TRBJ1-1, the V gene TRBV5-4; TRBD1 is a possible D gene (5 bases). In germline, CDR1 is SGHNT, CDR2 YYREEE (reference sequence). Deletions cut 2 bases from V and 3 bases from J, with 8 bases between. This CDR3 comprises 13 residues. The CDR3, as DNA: TGTGCCAGCAGCTTTTCAGGGTACACTGAAGCTTTCTTT. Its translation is CASSFSGYTEAFF.

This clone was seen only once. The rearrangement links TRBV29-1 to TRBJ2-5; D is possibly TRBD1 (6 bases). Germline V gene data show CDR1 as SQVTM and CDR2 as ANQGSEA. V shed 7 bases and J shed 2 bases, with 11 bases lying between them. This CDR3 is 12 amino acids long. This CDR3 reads CSAHQGQETQYF. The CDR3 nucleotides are TGCAGCGCGCACCAGGGGCAAGAGACCCAGTACTTC.

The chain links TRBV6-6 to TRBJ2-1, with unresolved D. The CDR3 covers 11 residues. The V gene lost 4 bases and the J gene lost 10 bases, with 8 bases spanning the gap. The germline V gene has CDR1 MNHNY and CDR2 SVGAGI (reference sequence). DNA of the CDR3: TGTGCCAGCAGTTCGGTGGTAGAGCAGTTCTTC. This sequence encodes CASSSVVEQFF.

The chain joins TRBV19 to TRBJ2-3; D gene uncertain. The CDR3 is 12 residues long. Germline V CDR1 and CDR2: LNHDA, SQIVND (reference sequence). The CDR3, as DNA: TGTGGTTCGAGCGAGGGCACAGATACGCAGTATTTT. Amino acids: CGSSEGTDTQYF.

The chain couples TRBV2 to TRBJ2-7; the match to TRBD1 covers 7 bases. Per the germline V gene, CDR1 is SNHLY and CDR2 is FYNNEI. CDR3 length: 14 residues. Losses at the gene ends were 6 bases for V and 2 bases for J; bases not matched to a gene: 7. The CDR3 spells CASSRQGGAYEQYF. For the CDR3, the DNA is TGTGCCAGCAGCCGACAGGGTGGGGCCTACGAGCAGTACTTC.

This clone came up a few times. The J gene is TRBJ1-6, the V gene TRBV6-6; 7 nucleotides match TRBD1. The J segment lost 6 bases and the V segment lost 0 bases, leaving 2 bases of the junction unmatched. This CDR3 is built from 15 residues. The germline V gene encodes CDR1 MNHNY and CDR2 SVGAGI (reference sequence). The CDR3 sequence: CASSYSRQGNSPLHF. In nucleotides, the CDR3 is TGTGCCAGCAGTTACTCCAGACAGGGTAATTCACCCCTCCACTTT.

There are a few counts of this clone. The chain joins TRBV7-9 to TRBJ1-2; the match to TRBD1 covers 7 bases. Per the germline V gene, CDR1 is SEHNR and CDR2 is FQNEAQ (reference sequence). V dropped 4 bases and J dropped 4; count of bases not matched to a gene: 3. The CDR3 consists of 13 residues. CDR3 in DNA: TGTGCCAGCAGCTGGACAGGTGTCTATGGCTACACCTTC. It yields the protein CASSWTGVYGYTF.

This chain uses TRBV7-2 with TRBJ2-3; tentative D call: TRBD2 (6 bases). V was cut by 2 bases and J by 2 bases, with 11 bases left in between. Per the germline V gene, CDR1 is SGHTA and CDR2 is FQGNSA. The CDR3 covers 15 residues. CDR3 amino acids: CASSLRGFSTDTQYF. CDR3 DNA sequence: TGTGCCAGCAGCTTACGGGGGTTCTCCACAGATACGCAGTATTTT. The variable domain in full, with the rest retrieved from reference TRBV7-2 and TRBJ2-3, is GAGVSQSPSNKVTEKGKDVELRCDPISGHTALYWYRQSLGQGLEFLIYFQGNSAPDKSGLPSDRFSAERTGGSVSTLTIQRTQQEDSAVYLCASSLRGFSTDTQYFGPGTRLTVL.

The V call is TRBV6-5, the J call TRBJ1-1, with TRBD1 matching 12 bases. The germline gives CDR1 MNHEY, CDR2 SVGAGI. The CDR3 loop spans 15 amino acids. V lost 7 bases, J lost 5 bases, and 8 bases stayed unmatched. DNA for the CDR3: TGTGCCAGCAAGGGGACAGGGGGCCTATGGACTGAAGCTTTCTTT. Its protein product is CASKGTGGLWTEAFF.

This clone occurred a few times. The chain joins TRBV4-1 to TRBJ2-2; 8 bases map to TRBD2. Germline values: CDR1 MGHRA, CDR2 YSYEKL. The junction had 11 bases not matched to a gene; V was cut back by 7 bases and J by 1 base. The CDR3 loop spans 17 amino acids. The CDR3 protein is CASTQAPGGGNTGELFF. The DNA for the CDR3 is TGCGCCAGCACCCAGGCGCCCGGGGGGGGGAACACCGGGGAGCTGTTTTTT.

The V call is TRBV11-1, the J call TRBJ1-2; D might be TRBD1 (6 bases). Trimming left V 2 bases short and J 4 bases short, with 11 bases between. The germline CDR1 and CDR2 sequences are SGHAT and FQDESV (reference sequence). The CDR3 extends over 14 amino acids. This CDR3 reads CASSLTKQGYGYTF. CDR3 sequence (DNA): TGTGCCAGCAGCTTAACCAAACAGGGCTATGGCTACACCTTC.

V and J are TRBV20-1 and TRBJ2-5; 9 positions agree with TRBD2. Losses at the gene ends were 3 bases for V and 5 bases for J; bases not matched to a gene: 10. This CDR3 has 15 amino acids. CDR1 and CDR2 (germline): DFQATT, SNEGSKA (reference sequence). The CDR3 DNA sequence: TGCAGTGCTAGTTCCGGCGGGGGGGCACGGGAGACCCAGTACTTC. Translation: CSASSGGGARETQYF.

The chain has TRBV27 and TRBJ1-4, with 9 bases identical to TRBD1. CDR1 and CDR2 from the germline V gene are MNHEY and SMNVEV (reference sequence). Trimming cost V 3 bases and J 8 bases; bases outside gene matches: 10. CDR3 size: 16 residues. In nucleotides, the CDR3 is TGTGCCAGCAGTTTCCTAAGGACAGGGGCAGGGGAAAAACTGTTTTTT. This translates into CASSFLRTGAGEKLFF. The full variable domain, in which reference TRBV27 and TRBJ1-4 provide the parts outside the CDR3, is EAQVTQNPRYLITVTGKKLTVTCSQNMNHEYMSWYRQDPGLGLRQIYYSMNVEVTDKGDVPEGYKVSRKEKRNFPLILESPSPNQTSLYFCASSFLRTGAGEKLFFGSGTQLSVL.

The CDR3 region is CASSSPGGGRGGYTF. The CDR3 DNA sequence: TGTGCCAGCAGCTCTCCGGGGGGAGGTCGGGGAGGCTACACCTTC. V usage is TRBV7-9 and J usage is TRBJ1-2; a possible D gene is TRBD1 (5 bases). The germline CDR1 and CDR2 sequences are SEHNR and FQNEAQ (reference sequence). This CDR3 spans 15 amino acids. V gave up 4 bases and J gave up 8 bases, with 20 bases separating them.

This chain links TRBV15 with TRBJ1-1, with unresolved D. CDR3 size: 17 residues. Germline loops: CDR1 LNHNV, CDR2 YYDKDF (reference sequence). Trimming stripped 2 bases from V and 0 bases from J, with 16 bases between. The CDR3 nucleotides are TGTGCCACCAGCAGAATGGGCGGGGTTTGGATGAACACTGAAGCTTTCTTT. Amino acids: CATSRMGGVWMNTEAFF.

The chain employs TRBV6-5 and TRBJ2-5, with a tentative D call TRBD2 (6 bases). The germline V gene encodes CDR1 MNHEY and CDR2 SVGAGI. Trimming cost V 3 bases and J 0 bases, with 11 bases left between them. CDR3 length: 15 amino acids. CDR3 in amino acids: CASSYLGGYQETQYF. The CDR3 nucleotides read TGTGCCAGCAGTTATTTAGGAGGGTACCAAGAGACCCAGTACTTC.

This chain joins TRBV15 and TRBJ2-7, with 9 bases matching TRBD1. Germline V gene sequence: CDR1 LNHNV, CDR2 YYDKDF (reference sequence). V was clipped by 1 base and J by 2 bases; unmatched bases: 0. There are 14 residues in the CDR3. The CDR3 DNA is TGTGCCACCAGCAGAGGACAGGGGGCCTACGAGCAGTACTTC. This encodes CATSRGQGAYEQYF.

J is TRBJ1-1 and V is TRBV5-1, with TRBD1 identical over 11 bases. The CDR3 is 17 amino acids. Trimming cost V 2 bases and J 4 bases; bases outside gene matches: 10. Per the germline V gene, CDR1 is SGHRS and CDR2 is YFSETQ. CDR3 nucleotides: TGCGCCAGCAGCTTCAGGACAGGGGGCGATGGGAGCACTGAAGCTTTCTTT. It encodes CASSFRTGGDGSTEAFF.

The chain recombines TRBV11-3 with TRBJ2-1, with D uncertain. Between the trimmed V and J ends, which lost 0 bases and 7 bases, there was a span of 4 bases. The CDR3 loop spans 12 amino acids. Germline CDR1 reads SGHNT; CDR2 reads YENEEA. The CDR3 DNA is TGTGCCAGCAGCTTAGACGGGAATGAGCAGTTCTTC. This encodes CASSLDGNEQFF.

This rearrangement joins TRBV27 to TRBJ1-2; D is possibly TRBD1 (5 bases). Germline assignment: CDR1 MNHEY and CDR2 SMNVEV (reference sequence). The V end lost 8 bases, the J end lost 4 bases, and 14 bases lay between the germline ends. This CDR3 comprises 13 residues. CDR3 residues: CASGAGRPYGYTF. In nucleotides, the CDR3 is TGTGCCAGCGGGGCAGGGAGGCCCTATGGCTACACCTTC.

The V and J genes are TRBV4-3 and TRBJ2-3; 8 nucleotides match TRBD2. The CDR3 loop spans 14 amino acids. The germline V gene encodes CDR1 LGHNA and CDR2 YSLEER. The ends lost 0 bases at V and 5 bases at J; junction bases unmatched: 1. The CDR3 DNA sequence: TGCGCCAGCAGCCAAGAGACTAGCGTAGATACGCAGTATTTT. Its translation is CASSQETSVDTQYF.

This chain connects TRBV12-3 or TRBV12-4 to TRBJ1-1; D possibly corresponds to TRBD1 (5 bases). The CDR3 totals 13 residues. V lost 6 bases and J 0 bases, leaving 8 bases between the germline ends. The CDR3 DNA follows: TGTGCCAGCAGCCCGACAGTGAACACTGAAGCTTTCTTT. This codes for CASSPTVNTEAFF.

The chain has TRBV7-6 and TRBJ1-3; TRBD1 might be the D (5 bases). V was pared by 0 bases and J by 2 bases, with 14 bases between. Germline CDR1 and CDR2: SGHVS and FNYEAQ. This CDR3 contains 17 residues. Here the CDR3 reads CASSLATGVLAGNTIYF. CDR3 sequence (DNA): TGTGCCAGCAGCTTAGCAACAGGAGTTCTAGCTGGAAACACCATATATTTT.

CDR3 protein: CASSQGGVSASSYEQYF. CDR3 nucleotides: TGTGCCAGCAGCCAAGGCGGGGTTAGCGCTAGCTCCTACGAGCAGTACTTC. The chain recombines TRBV4-2 with TRBJ2-7; TRBD2 is a possible D gene (6 bases). Per germline, CDR1 LGHNA and CDR2 YNFKEQ. The CDR3 contains 17 residues. Trimming cost V 1 base and J 0 bases, with 16 bases left between them.

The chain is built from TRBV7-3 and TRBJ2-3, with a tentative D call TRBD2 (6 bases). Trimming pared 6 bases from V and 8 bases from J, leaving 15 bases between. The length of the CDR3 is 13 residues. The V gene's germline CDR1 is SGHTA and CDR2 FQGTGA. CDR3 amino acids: CASSSTMGGTQYF. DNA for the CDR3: TGTGCCAGCAGTTCAACGATGGGGGGTACGCAGTATTTT. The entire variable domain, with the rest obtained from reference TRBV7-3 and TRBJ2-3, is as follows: GAGVSQTPSNKVTEKGKYVELRCDPISGHTALYWYRQSLGQGPEFLIYFQGTGAADDSGLPNDRFFAVRPEGSVSTLKIQRTERGDSAVYLCASSSTMGGTQYFGPGTRLTVL.

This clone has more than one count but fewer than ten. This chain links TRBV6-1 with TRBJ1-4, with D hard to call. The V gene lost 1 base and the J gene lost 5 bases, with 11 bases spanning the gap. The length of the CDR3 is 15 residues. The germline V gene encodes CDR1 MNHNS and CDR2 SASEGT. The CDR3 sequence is CASSEVPGINEKLFF. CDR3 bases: TGTGCCAGCAGTGAAGTACCGGGGATCAATGAAAAACTGTTTTTT.